The rows below give T cell receptor beta chains drawn from one sample of a study of blood T cell repertoires in COVID-19. Only in-frame clones appear in the TCRdb table, and some are missing; sequencing was by immunoSEQ multiplex PCR. The table shows 280,000 or so clones, with roughly 85% occurring only once. Sequencing used peripheral blood. The origin of the receptors is a woman aged 45 to 65 who had recovered from COVID-19. CDR3s include the opening cysteine and the closing phenylalanine or tryptophan. The order of the fields is V gene, CDR3 length, D gene, J gene, clone size, CDR3 protein. D genes are given only for firm matches. Some rows have no size entry. The others give once, few or many, or a class for an expanded clone.

>TRBV11-2|14|NA|TRBJ1-1|NA
CASSLERLNTEAFF
>TRBV9|13|NA|TRBJ2-3|NA
CASSQGTTDTQYF
>TRBV7-9|13|NA|TRBJ1-2|few
CASSLTANYGYTF
>TRBV6-5|15|TRBD1|TRBJ1-2|few
CASSSDRGIGYGYTF
>TRBV7-8|16|TRBD1|TRBJ1-5|NA
CASSPQTGWSDQPQHF
>TRBV30|14|NA|TRBJ1-5|NA
CAWNLLGQNQPQHF
>TRBV18|15|TRBD1|TRBJ1-6|NA
CASSPAGQGDSPLHF
>TRBV28|14|TRBD1|TRBJ2-5|NA
CASSWGTARETQYF
>TRBV7-9|17|TRBD2|TRBJ2-1|NA
CASSLTTGTNSYNEQFF
>TRBV10-3|15|NA|TRBJ1-2|many
CAISDPRGAGDGYTF
>TRBV5-1|15|NA|TRBJ1-1|NA
CASSLIVAGGTEAFF
>TRBV9|13|NA|TRBJ2-5|once
CASSVAPQETQYF
>TRBV7-8|17|TRBD1|TRBJ2-6|NA
CASSNRQGYSGANVLTF
>TRBV11-2|13|NA|TRBJ2-3|NA
CASSLEAGDTQYF
>TRBV6-2/TRBV6-3|15|NA|TRBJ2-2|NA
CASSNRQKGSGELFF
>TRBV11-2|12|NA|TRBJ2-7|NA
CASSTQGYEQYF
>TRBV18|16|TRBD1|TRBJ1-2|NA
CASSPNSQGANYGYTF
>TRBV29-1|14|TRBD2|TRBJ2-5|NA
CSVERGTRRETQYF
>TRBV7-2|14|NA|TRBJ2-4|once
CASSPGGSENIQYF
>TRBV4-2|15|NA|TRBJ1-1|few
CASSQNGDSNTEAFF
>TRBV7-9|17|TRBD1|TRBJ1-5|NA
CASSSDRELNLGQPQHF
>TRBV5-1|12|NA|TRBJ2-3|many
CASRLETDTQYF
>TRBV12-5|14|NA|TRBJ1-5|NA
CASAESSSNQPQHF
>TRBV7-2|15|TRBD1|TRBJ2-1|NA
CASSLGQGRVYEQFF
>TRBV19|16|TRBD1|TRBJ2-3|NA
CASSISGQLDTDTQYF
>TRBV18|15|TRBD1|TRBJ2-7|NA
CASSPGTGSTYEQYF
>TRBV29-1|13|TRBD1|TRBJ1-1|NA
CSVDKTGGPEAFF
>TRBV5-1|15|TRBD2|TRBJ2-5|NA
CASSLVVAGVETQYF
>TRBV7-3|14|NA|TRBJ2-3|once
CASSSGHLTDTQYF
>TRBV19|17|NA|TRBJ1-1|NA
CASSAWRDGGRNTEAFF
>TRBV19|14|NA|TRBJ2-2|NA
CASSISRGTGELFF
>TRBV6-2/TRBV6-3|16|TRBD2|TRBJ2-7|NA
CASSYFGGGSSYEQYF
>TRBV4-3|15|NA|TRBJ2-2|NA
CASSQLLQNTGELFF
>TRBV13|19|TRBD1|TRBJ2-6|once
CASSLGRQGPVSGANVLTF
>TRBV4-3|15|NA|TRBJ2-3|NA
CASSRLTGSTDTQYF
>TRBV25-1|13|NA|TRBJ2-1|NA
CASSRGWDNEQFF
>TRBV4-2|15|TRBD2|TRBJ2-5|NA
CASRRGGLAQETQYF
>TRBV18|16|NA|TRBJ1-1|NA
CASSQFSGQANTEAFF
>TRBV29-1|13|NA|TRBJ1-2|NA
CSATPLENYGYTF
>TRBV27|14|NA|TRBJ1-2|NA
CASSLERGGYGYTF
>TRBV7-2|15|NA|TRBJ2-7|NA
CASSSSGSPSYEQYF
>TRBV19|15|NA|TRBJ1-2|NA
CASSISLPANYGYTF
>TRBV7-3|13|NA|TRBJ2-3|few
CASSTTPTDTQYF
>TRBV28|13|TRBD1|TRBJ1-1|NA
CASSSGGAEIAFF
>TRBV6-4|17|NA|TRBJ1-1|NA
CASSPPYGGHWDTEAFF
>TRBV19|15|NA|TRBJ2-4|once
CASSLSLGRRYIQYF
>TRBV30|12|NA|TRBJ1-5|few
CAWSGVKQPQHF
>TRBV19|13|NA|TRBJ1-5|NA
CASQGTANRPQHF